These T cell receptor beta chains were read from a single sample in a study of Ad26.COV2.S vaccination and SARS-CoV-2 variants. Measured with immunoSEQ multiplex PCR; TCRdb has only the in-frame clones, and not every one. The data hold around 400,000 clones, with 89% observed a single time. Specimen: peripheral blood, collected in a trial of Ad26.COV2.S vaccine versus placebo. Receptors were obtained from a person between 18 and 60 years old who received the Ad26.COV2.S COVID-19 vaccine or a placebo. The conserved cysteine and the conserved F or W are not part of the CDR3 here.

13 TRBJ2-3 TRBV7-3 ATSPGLAGGDTQY
12 TRBJ2-7 TRBV11-2 ASSFRTSGSEQY
9 TRBJ1-1 TRBV28 ASSLKGEAF
10 TRBJ2-5 TRBV12-3/TRBV12-4 ASSPEGETQY
14 TRBJ2-3 TRBV5-4 ASSLVPAGVGDTQY
12 TRBJ2-7 TRBV6-5 ASSYSPEGSEQY
13 TRBJ2-5 TRBV15 ATSRDLLAQETQY
11 TRBJ2-1 TRBV5-1 ASSLVSPNEQF
12 TRBJ2-1 TRBV7-2 ASSARQGLNEQF
11 TRBJ1-5 TRBV19 ASSKFPGGPQH
11 TRBJ2-7 TRBV19 ASSPQGGYEQY
11 TRBJ2-3 TRBV29-1 SVLTGSTDTQY
11 TRBJ1-1 TRBV28 ASSLGPNTEAF
11 TRBJ2-1 TRBV5-1 ASRGLTYNEQF
12 TRBJ2-7 TRBV19 ASSFRTRRYEQY
13 TRBJ2-7 TRBV5-5 ASSITTGGFHEQY
12 TRBJ1-6 TRBV6-5 ASSTGFENSPLH
10 TRBJ1-2 TRBV3-1/TRBV3-2 ASSARNYGYT
11 TRBJ2-5 TRBV5-1 ASSHGTGETQY
13 TRBJ2-1 TRBV19 ASSTSGRTYNEQF
11 TRBJ1-1 TRBV12-3/TRBV12-4 ASEDGENTEAF
11 TRBJ2-2 TRBV6-2/TRBV6-3 ASSRQGTGELF
13 TRBJ2-7 TRBV14 ASSPRTDASYEQY
13 TRBJ1-5 TRBV28 ASSPQGASNQPQH
13 TRBJ1-6 TRBV7-2 ASSRTGGNNSPLH
11 TRBJ2-7 TRBV5-1 ASTPARGYEQY
12 TRBJ1-4 TRBV7-9 ASRTGTGDEKLF
10 TRBJ2-3 TRBV20-1 SASPLTDTQY
14 TRBJ2-3 TRBV13 ASSSRASGTTDTQY
13 TRBJ2-1 TRBV27 ASSALAFPLSEQF
13 TRBJ2-3 TRBV27 ASSLSLVGLDTQY
13 TRBJ2-1 TRBV5-1 ASSWDRGGDNEQF
10 TRBJ1-1 TRBV4-1 ASNPGGGRAF
13 TRBJ1-4 TRBV6-5 ASALTGVTNEKLF
12 TRBJ2-1 TRBV19 ASSRESSYNEQF
16 TRBJ2-4 TRBV11-3 ASSLERSGRAIKNIQY
11 TRBJ1-1 TRBV5-1 ASMDPGNTEAF
10 TRBJ2-7 TRBV5-1 ASRDKEGEQY
12 TRBJ2-7 TRBV28 ASSPLAGVGEQY
13 TRBJ2-7 TRBV27 ASSPLLGGVHEQY
14 TRBJ2-5 TRBV11-2 ASSGRLAGGQETQY
12 TRBJ1-2 TRBV5-4 ASSLNRAESGYT
13 TRBJ2-2 TRBV7-7 ASSTGTGNTGELF
9 TRBJ2-7 TRBV23-1 STWGVSEQY
11 TRBJ2-2 TRBV7-8 ASSPRGTGELF
15 TRBJ2-5 TRBV5-5 ASSFSLAGGPGETQY
16 TRBJ1-3 TRBV6-1 ASSEVGRGRSSGNTIY
18 TRBJ2-1 TRBV24-1 ATSDPPGDRGGPRPNEQF
17 TRBJ2-7 TRBV7-8 ASSLGAGLTKRSSYEQY
13 TRBJ2-2 TRBV7-2 ASRKTSGNTGELF
9 TRBJ2-7 TRBV12-3/TRBV12-4 ASQGSYEQY
13 TRBJ2-7 TRBV5-5 ASSLYPGHLEGQY
11 TRBJ2-3 TRBV9 ASSPRMADTQY
12 TRBJ2-5 TRBV11-2 ASSLDIGEETQY
13 TRBJ2-7 TRBV11-3 ASSEFQTSTYEQY
14 TRBJ1-5 TRBV19 ASSIRRGRGNQPQH
13 TRBJ1-6 TRBV5-1 ASSLGGGLNSPLH
11 TRBJ1-2 TRBV29-1 SSSPRGKGGYT